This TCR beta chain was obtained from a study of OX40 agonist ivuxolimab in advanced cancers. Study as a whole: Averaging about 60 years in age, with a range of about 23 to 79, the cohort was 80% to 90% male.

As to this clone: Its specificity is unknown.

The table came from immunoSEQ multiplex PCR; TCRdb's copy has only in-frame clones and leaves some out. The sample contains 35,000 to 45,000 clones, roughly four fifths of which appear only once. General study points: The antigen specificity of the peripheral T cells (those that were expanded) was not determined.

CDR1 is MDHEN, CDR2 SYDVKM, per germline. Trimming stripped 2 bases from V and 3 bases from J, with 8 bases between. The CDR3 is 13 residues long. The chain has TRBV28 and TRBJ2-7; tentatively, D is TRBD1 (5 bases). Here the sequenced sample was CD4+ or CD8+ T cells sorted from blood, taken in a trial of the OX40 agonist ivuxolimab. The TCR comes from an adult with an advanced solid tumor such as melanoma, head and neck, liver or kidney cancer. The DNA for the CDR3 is TGTGCCAGCAGTTTAGGACACCTCTACGAGCAGTACTTC. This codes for CASSLGHLYEQYF.